The 4 T cell receptor beta chains given below trace back to one sample, sequenced in a study of T-cell reconstitution after alpha-beta-depleted transplantation in children. It was with unique molecular identifiers that the TCRbeta library was prepared. TCRdb itself ran the PCR reads through MiXCR, one entry per CDR3 protein. The sample lists about 400,000 distinct CDR3 sequences; roughly 17% were seen once. Sample: PBMCs, mostly from graft donor cells, taken 360 days after TCRalphabeta/CD19-depleted stem cell transplant. These receptors were collected from a boy in the first two years of life who had a stem cell transplant for Wiskott-Aldrich syndrome, so the T cells may come from the graft donor.

This clonotype was picked up a small number of times. The chain has TRBV11-2 and TRBJ2-1; D is unresolved. The CDR3 has 11 amino acids. Trimming shortened V by 6 bases and J by 10 bases, and 10 bases separated the two germline ends. Germline V gene data show CDR1 as SGHAT and CDR2 as FQNNGV. The DNA of the CDR3 is TGTGCCAGCAGGGAGAGCTGGGAGCAGTTCTTC. Residues: CASRESWEQFF.

The chain links TRBV4-1 to TRBJ2-3; a weak D match, TRBD2 (7 bases). CDR3 length: 18 residues. V lost 1 base and J 6 bases, leaving 23 bases between the germline ends. Per germline, CDR1 MGHRA and CDR2 YSYEKL. The chain's CDR3 is CASSQAWRGGGTYDTQYF. CDR3 nucleotide sequence: TGCGCCAGCAGCCAAGCCTGGAGAGGGGGGGGCACGTATGATACGCAGTATTTT.

V gene TRBV15 combines with J gene TRBJ2-1, with D perhaps TRBD1 (5 bases). Germline lookup yields CDR1 LNHNV and CDR2 YYDKDF (reference sequence). The CDR3 runs to 13 residues. V was shortened by 0 bases and J by 9 bases, with 9 bases between the two germline ends. CDR3 in amino acids: CATSRDRGSEQFF. The CDR3 bases are TGTGCCACCAGCAGAGATAGGGGATCTGAGCAGTTCTTC.

The V and J genes are TRBV6-5 and TRBJ1-2, with unresolved D. Germline-derived CDR1 and CDR2 are MNHEY and SVGAGI. Trimming removed 0 bases from V and 6 bases from J, with 5 bases in between. This CDR3 has 12 residues. The CDR3 region is CASSYSGHGYTF. The CDR3 nucleotides read TGTGCCAGCAGTTACTCGGGTCATGGCTACACCTTC.